There are a few counts of the clone carrying this T cell receptor (beta chain). The antigen remains unidentified. This record belongs to a study of T cell repertoires in cytomegalovirus infection. Whole-study context: Matching HLA type and CMV infection were both indicated by public TCR beta signatures. General observations from the study: What dominated the ex vivo response were HLA-C-restricted CMV-specific TCR beta clonotypes. Pooled public TCR beta family frequency picked out CMV carriers with the relevant HLA.

MiXCR, run by TCRdb on the reads, gives a single entry per CDR3 protein. The table shows 560,000 or so distinct CDR3 sequences, with more than 15% occurring only once. Germline CDR1 reads MNHEY; CDR2 reads SMNVEV (reference sequence). Trimming pared 9 bases from V and 11 bases from J, leaving 21 bases between. The CDR3 covers 13 residues. The sequenced material came from CD8+ T cells from PBMCs. The clonotype was recovered from a human donor in good health (CMV status not recorded). Some clones in this sample may be carry-over from other donors' samples. This chain uses TRBV27 with TRBJ2-3, with D hard to call. The CDR3 DNA is TGTGCCAGGAACCCTCAGGTCACTGCGAGGCAGTATTTT. Translation gives CARNPQVTARQYF.